The sequence of this T cell receptor (beta chain) was determined in a study of CD8 T cells in ankylosing spondylitis. Findings of the study overall: Ankylosing spondylitis blood seemed to carry a telltale TCR beta motif made of several highly homologous variants. Prior literature has documented some motif variants in synovial fluid and blood from reactive arthritis. Researchers reportedly found disease-linked clones significantly enriched in matched ankylosing spondylitis synovial fluid.

Quantitative 5'-RACE with molecular barcodes was used to make the TCR beta libraries. In TCRdb, the 5' RACE reads were re-called with MiXCR into one record per CDR3 protein. The sample lists 36,000 or so distinct CDR3 sequences, 6% occurring once. Trimming at V came to 2 bases and at J to 6 bases, leaving 13 bases not matched to a gene. The CDR3 runs to 17 residues. CDR1 is SGHTA and CDR2 is FQGNSA in the germline V gene. Remarks on this clonotype: The antigen is undetermined.

This sequence originates from a male donor with ankylosing spondylitis or in good health (not recorded which). V usage is TRBV7-2 and J usage is TRBJ2-1; TRBD1 matches at 7 bases. The sequencing sample was made of blood, either unsorted or a sorted T cell fraction (not recorded which). The CDR3 DNA reads as TGTGCCAGCAGCTTACCCCGGGACAGCCTCGGTATCAATGAGCAGTTCTTC. Translated: CASSLPRDSLGINEQFF.